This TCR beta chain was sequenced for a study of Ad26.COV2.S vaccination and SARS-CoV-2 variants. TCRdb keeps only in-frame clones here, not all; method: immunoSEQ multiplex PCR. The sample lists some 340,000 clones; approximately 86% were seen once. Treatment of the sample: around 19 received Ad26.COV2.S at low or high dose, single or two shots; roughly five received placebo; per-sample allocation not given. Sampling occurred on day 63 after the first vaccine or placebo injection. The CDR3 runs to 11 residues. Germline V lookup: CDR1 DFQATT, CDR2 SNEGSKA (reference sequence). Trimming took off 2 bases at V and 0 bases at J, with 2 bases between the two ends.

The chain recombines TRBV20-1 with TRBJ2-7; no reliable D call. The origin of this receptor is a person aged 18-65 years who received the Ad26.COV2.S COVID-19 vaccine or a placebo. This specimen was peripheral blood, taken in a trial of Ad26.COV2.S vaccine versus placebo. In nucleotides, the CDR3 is TGCAGTGCTAGACTCTCCTACGAGCAGTACTTC. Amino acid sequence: CSARLSYEQYF.